Listed below are T cell receptor beta chains from one sample, sequenced in a study of OX40 agonist ivuxolimab in advanced cancers. Assay: immunoSEQ multiplex PCR; the TCRdb copy retains only in-frame clones and omits some. Here the sample spans over 55,000 clones, around 83% being singletons. The source material was CD4+ or CD8+ T cells sorted from blood, sampled in a trial of the OX40 agonist ivuxolimab. The source of these receptors is an adult with an advanced solid tumor such as melanoma, head and neck, liver or kidney cancer. The CDR3 runs from the conserved cysteine through the conserved F or W. D genes are given only for firm matches. Where a row states a size, it is once, few, many or the class of an expanded clone; other rows omit it.

size	J	V	D	CDR3	DNA
NA	TRBJ2-2	TRBV9	NA	CASSVDGGVGELFF	TGTGCCAGCAGCGTAGACGGAGGGGTCGGGGAGCTGTTTTTT
once	TRBJ2-5	TRBV19	TRBD1	CASSPPGGEKTQYF	TGTGCCAGTAGTCCCCCAGGGGGCGAAAAGACCCAGTACTTC
few	TRBJ1-1	TRBV6-1	NA	CASTGPGITEAFF	TGTGCCAGCACGGGGCCCGGAATCACTGAAGCTTTCTTT
once	TRBJ2-2	TRBV4-1	TRBD1	CASSQDQGAQNTGELFF	TGCGCCAGCAGCCAAGACCAGGGGGCGCAGAACACCGGGGAGCTGTTTTTT
once	TRBJ1-1	TRBV11-2	NA	CASSFHGNTEAFF	TGTGCCAGCAGCTTCCACGGGAACACTGAAGCTTTCTTT
NA	TRBJ2-7	TRBV20-1	NA	CSRGSGYEQYF	TGCAGCCGGGGTTCAGGATACGAGCAGTACTTC
NA	TRBJ2-5	TRBV2	TRBD1	CASSGTGTRETQYF	TGTGCCAGCAGTGGGACAGGGACCCGGGAGACCCAGTACTTC
NA	TRBJ2-6	TRBV6-1	NA	CASSERGWTIGANVLTF	TGTGCCAGCAGTGAAAGGGGCTGGACAATTGGGGCCAACGTCCTGACTTTC
NA	TRBJ2-7	TRBV7-2	TRBD2	CASSSRGSGGEQYF	TGTGCCAGCAGCTCCCGGGGTAGCGGGGGCGAGCAGTACTTC
NA	TRBJ2-2	TRBV11-3	TRBD2	CASSATSGAPGELFF	TGTGCCAGCAGCGCGACTAGCGGGGCCCCCGGGGAGCTGTTTTTT
few	TRBJ1-5	TRBV18	TRBD1	CASSQQGADGQPQHF	TGTGCCAGCTCACAACAGGGGGCTGATGGTCAGCCCCAGCATTTT
once	TRBJ2-5	TRBV5-1	NA	CASSQFSKETQYF	TGCGCCAGCAGCCAATTCAGCAAAGAGACCCAGTACTTC
NA	TRBJ2-1	TRBV2	NA	CASRPQLASPNEQFF	TGTGCCAGCAGGCCCCAACTAGCTTCCCCCAATGAGCAGTTCTTC
NA	TRBJ1-3	TRBV6-1	NA	CAIKSGNTIYF	TGTGCCATAAAATCTGGAAACACCATATATTTT
NA	TRBJ1-2	TRBV11-2	NA	CASSLDPAGMMGGYTF	TGTGCCAGCAGCTTAGACCCCGCGGGAATGATGGGAGGCTACACCTTC
once	TRBJ1-6	TRBV5-6	NA	CASSLSLGDSPLHF	TGTGCCAGCAGCTTGTCCCTTGGTGACTCACCCCTCCACTTT
few	TRBJ1-5	TRBV4-1	NA	CASSGGTPGNQPQHF	TGCGCCAGCAGCGGAGGGACTCCTGGCAATCAGCCCCAGCATTTT
NA	TRBJ1-4	TRBV7-9	TRBD1	CASTNRGGQSNEKLFF	TGTGCCAGCACCAACAGGGGGGGACAGAGTAATGAAAAACTGTTTTTT
NA	TRBJ2-7	TRBV5-1	TRBD1	CASSATGDPSPYEQYF	TGCGCCAGCAGCGCTACAGGGGATCCGAGCCCCTACGAGCAGTACTTC
NA	TRBJ2-2	TRBV5-4	TRBD1	CASGGTGGTGELFF	TGTGCCAGCGGAGGGACAGGGGGCACCGGGGAGCTGTTTTTT
NA	TRBJ2-3	TRBV6-1	NA	CASTLGFGTDTQYF	TGTGCCAGCACCTTAGGATTTGGCACAGATACGCAGTATTTT
once	TRBJ2-1	TRBV9	NA	CASSVRGPRLGHNEQFF	TGTGCCAGCAGCGTCCGAGGCCCGAGATTAGGGCACAATGAGCAGTTCTTC
NA	TRBJ1-1	TRBV11-2	NA	CASSPTRNEAFF	TGTGCCAGCAGCCCTACACGCAATGAAGCTTTCTTT
NA	TRBJ1-5	TRBV4-1	NA	CASSQAGGLGNQPQHF	TGCGCCAGCAGCCAAGCCGGGGGCCTTGGCAATCAGCCCCAGCATTTT
NA	TRBJ2-4	TRBV19	NA	CASSFLNRAKNIQYF	TGTGCCAGTAGTTTTCTAAACAGGGCCAAAAACATTCAGTACTTC
NA	TRBJ1-2	TRBV6-5	TRBD1	CASSWGQGRGYTF	TGTGCCAGCAGCTGGGGACAGGGTCGCGGCTACACCTTC
NA	TRBJ2-5	TRBV6-1	NA	CAGGPGPRETQYF	TGTGCCGGGGGGCCGGGACCTCGGGAGACCCAGTACTTC
NA	TRBJ2-1	TRBV5-1	TRBD2	CASSLYWTSGNEQFF	TGCGCCAGCAGCTTGTACTGGACTAGCGGCAATGAGCAGTTCTTC
NA	TRBJ1-1	TRBV11-3	NA	CASSLDPTEGVQNTNTEAFF	TGTGCCAGCAGCTTAGATCCGACAGAAGGGGTACAGAATACGAACACTGAAGCTTTCTTT
NA	TRBJ2-3	TRBV2	NA	CASRERELSTDTQYF	TGTGCCAGCAGAGAACGGGAACTGAGCACAGATACGCAGTATTTT
NA	TRBJ1-1	TRBV19	TRBD1	CASSRTGVGNTEAFF	TGTGCCAGTAGTCGAACAGGGGTAGGGAACACTGAAGCTTTCTTT